This passage covers 8 T cell receptor beta chains from one sample sequenced in a study of cytomegalovirus exposure and HLA in healthy donors. The PCR employed 60 Vbeta primers together with 13 Jbeta primers. Clones were sequenced by immunoSEQ multiplex PCR, and TCRdb holds only the in-frame ones, with some missing. The table lists 150,000 or so clones, more than 60% of them singletons. Sequenced material: PBMCs. Every receptor here comes from a man aged 35-49 years in good health and CMV-seronegative.

The chain has TRBV7-9 and TRBJ1-6; 7 bases line up with TRBD1. CDR1 is SEHNR and CDR2 is FQNEAQ in the germline V gene (reference sequence). CDR3 length: 15 residues. The V segment lost 10 bases and the J segment 5 bases; nucleotides outside the gene matches: 11. CDR3 DNA sequence: TGTGCCACCACACGGGAGACAGGGAATAATTCACCCCTCCACTTT. Translation gives CATTRETGNNSPLHF.

This clone has only a few counts. The rearrangement links TRBV6-5 to TRBJ1-2, with D possibly matching TRBD1 (5 bases). V lost 4 bases to trimming and J lost 6 bases, with 15 bases between them. Looked up from germline, CDR1 is MNHEY and CDR2 is SVGAGI. The CDR3 spans 14 residues. For the CDR3, the DNA is TGTGCCAGCAGTTCCCAGGGAGGGGCGGATGGCTACACCTTC. This gives the protein CASSSQGGADGYTF.

V usage is TRBV19 and J usage is TRBJ1-5; D perhaps matches TRBD1 (6 bases). Germline lookup yields CDR1 LNHDA and CDR2 SQIVND (reference sequence). This CDR3 has 14 residues. V shed 5 bases and J shed 4 bases, with 12 bases lying between them. The CDR3: CASSPGTPNQPQHF. The DNA of the CDR3 is TGTGCCAGTAGTCCCGGGACACCTAATCAGCCCCAGCATTTT.

The CDR3 bases are TGTGCCAGCAGTCGGATCGCTGGCGGGGGCCTCTACGAGCAGTACTTC. Its translation is CASSRIAGGGLYEQYF. This chain uses TRBV28 with TRBJ2-7; tentatively, D is TRBD2 (7 bases). Trimming removed 5 bases from V and 3 bases from J, with 20 bases in between. The germline V gene encodes CDR1 MDHEN and CDR2 SYDVKM. This CDR3 is built from 16 residues.

This sequence joins TRBV19 and TRBJ1-1; a possible D gene is TRBD1 (6 bases). The CDR3 extends over 13 amino acids. The V end lost 2 bases, the J end lost 5 bases, and 9 bases lay between the germline ends. Per germline, CDR1 LNHDA and CDR2 SQIVND (reference sequence). CDR3 coding DNA: TGTGCCAGTAGTATAAGAGGGGGTACTGAAGCTTTCTTT. It translates to CASSIRGGTEAFF.

This clone was counted a few times. The rearrangement links TRBV19 to TRBJ1-3; possibly TRBD1 for D (6 bases). With 10 bases removed from V and 0 bases from J, the gap between germline ends came to 16 bases. This CDR3 region has 15 residues. Germline lookup yields CDR1 LNHDA and CDR2 SQIVND (reference sequence). The CDR3 DNA reads as TGTGCCACCTACGAGGGACACATCTCTGGAAACACCATATATTTT. The encoded protein is CATYEGHISGNTIYF.

This clone showed up just once. The chain combines TRBV7-9 with TRBJ1-1; no definite D call. V lost 2 bases to trimming and J lost 5 bases, with 12 bases between them. The CDR3 spans 14 residues. Germline values: CDR1 SEHNR, CDR2 FQNEAQ (reference sequence). The CDR3 nucleotides are TGTGCCAGCAGCTTAAGGCGATCGGGAACTGAAGCTTTCTTT. It is translated as CASSLRRSGTEAFF.

V gene TRBV2 combines with J gene TRBJ1-1; 9 bases map to TRBD1. V gave up 7 bases and J gave up 6 bases; unmatched junction bases: 6. Germline V gene sequence: CDR1 SNHLY, CDR2 FYNNEI. The length of the CDR3 is 13 residues. This CDR3 is CASTRTGGPEAFF. The CDR3 DNA follows: TGTGCCAGCACCCGAACAGGGGGCCCTGAAGCTTTCTTT.